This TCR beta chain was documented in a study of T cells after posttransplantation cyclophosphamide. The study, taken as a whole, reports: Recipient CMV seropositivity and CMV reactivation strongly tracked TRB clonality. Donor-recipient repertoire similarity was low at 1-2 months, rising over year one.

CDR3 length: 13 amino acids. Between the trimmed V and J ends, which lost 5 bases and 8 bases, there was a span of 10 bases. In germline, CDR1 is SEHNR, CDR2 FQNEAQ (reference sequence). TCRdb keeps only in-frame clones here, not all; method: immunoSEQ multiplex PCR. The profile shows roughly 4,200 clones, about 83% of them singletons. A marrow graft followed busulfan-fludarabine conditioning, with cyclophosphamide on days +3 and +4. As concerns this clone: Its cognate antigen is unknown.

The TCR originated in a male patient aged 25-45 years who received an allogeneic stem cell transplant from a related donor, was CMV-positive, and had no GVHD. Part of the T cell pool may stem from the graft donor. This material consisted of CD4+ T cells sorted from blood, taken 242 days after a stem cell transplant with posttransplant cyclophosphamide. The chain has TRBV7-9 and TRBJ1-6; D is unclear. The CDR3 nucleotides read TGTGCCAGCAGCCCCCAGGAGGATTCACCCCTCCACTTT. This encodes CASSPQEDSPLHF.